This record concerns one TCR beta chain sequence. These data are taken from a study of tumor T cells in aggressive B-cell lymphoma. CDR1 is SGHNT and CDR2 is YENEEA in the germline V gene. The CDR3 has 13 amino acids. Produced via immunoSEQ multiplex PCR; TCRdb's table is partial and in-frame only. This sample carries 8,400 or so clones, around four fifths of them seen once, and the ten largest clones take approximately 5.4%. This receptor was obtained from an adult with diffuse large B cell lymphoma. The sequencing input was tumor tissue. This chain connects TRBV11-3 to TRBJ2-5, with D unresolved. The J call could be wrong; TRBJ2-7 is a better fit for the DNA end. CDR3 loop: CASSARGSYEQYF. The CDR3 DNA sequence: TGTGCCAGCAGCGCCCGCGGCAGCTACGAGCAGTACTTC.